This TCR beta chain derives from a study of T cell responses to AZD1222 COVID-19 vaccine. Findings and limits, study-wide: Across the whole spike, CD4 TCRs peaked at regions 160-218 and 743-854.

The CDR3 loop spans 14 amino acids. Germline lookup yields CDR1 MNHEY and CDR2 SVGEGT. The V segment lost 6 bases and the J segment 1 base; nucleotides outside the gene matches: 5. With respect to this clone: Its cognate antigen is unknown. Other DNA sequences in the same sample also yield this CDR3.

Profiling relied on immunoSEQ multiplex PCR, and the TCRdb table lists in-frame clones only, not all of them. The sample contains some 200,000 clones, 88% of which appear only once. This chain connects TRBV6-2 or TRBV6-3 to TRBJ1-2; TRBD1 matches at 7 bases. This clonotype was obtained from an adult who received the AZD1222 COVID-19 vaccine. The sample here was peripheral blood, taken 28 days after the second AZD1222 dose. CDR3 sequence: CASSRDSLNYGYTF. CDR3 sequence (DNA): TGTGCCAGCAGCCGGGACAGCCTTAACTATGGCTACACCTTC.